This T cell receptor beta chain is drawn from a study of early T cells in non-severe SARS-CoV-2 infection. In the study overall: Unpaired chains resulted from sequencing bulk RNA of unsorted whole blood.

The J segment lost 8 bases and the V segment lost 7 bases, leaving 6 bases of the junction unmatched. CDR3 length: 12 residues. The V gene's germline CDR1 is SGHRS and CDR2 YFSETQ. This clonotype was recorded only once. Its antigen is as yet unknown. Unique molecular identifiers were affixed to single, distinct cDNA molecules. A single record per CDR3 protein comes from TCRdb applying MiXCR to the 5' RACE reads. The sample has tens of thousands of distinct CDR3 sequences, around 16% seen once. Notes on the study in general: CD4 and private specificities were missed by VDJdb matching, which favored anti-spike CD8 responses.

The source material was whole blood. The V and J genes are TRBV5-1 and TRBJ2-1; 7 bases fit TRBD1. This sequence originates from an adult who was a healthcare worker with PCR-confirmed SARS-CoV-2 infection or an uninfected control (not recorded which). DNA for the CDR3: TGCGCCAGCCGGGACAGTGGCGATGAGCAGTTCTTC. It is translated as CASRDSGDEQFF.